This T cell receptor (beta chain) appears in the sequencing data of a study of T-cell memory formation after mild COVID-19. TCRdb re-analysed the 5' RACE reads in MiXCR, keeping a single row per CDR3 protein. The table shows some 440,000 distinct CDR3 sequences, with around a quarter occurring only once. This clonotype was picked up a small number of times. The sample was PBMCs or a T cell subset sorted from them (not recorded which). The sequence came from an adult woman who had mild COVID-19 (a few samples of this study predate the infection). Cell type and time point are not known.

In nucleotides, the CDR3 is TGCGCCAGCAGCTTCCGGTACTCTGGGGCCAACGTCCTGACTTTC. Its protein is CASSFRYSGANVLTF. V and J are TRBV5-1 and TRBJ2-6; D is unclear. Trimming stripped 2 bases from V and 0 bases from J, with 6 bases between. The CDR3 sequence is 15 residues long. CDR1 is SGHRS and CDR2 is YFSETQ in the germline V gene.